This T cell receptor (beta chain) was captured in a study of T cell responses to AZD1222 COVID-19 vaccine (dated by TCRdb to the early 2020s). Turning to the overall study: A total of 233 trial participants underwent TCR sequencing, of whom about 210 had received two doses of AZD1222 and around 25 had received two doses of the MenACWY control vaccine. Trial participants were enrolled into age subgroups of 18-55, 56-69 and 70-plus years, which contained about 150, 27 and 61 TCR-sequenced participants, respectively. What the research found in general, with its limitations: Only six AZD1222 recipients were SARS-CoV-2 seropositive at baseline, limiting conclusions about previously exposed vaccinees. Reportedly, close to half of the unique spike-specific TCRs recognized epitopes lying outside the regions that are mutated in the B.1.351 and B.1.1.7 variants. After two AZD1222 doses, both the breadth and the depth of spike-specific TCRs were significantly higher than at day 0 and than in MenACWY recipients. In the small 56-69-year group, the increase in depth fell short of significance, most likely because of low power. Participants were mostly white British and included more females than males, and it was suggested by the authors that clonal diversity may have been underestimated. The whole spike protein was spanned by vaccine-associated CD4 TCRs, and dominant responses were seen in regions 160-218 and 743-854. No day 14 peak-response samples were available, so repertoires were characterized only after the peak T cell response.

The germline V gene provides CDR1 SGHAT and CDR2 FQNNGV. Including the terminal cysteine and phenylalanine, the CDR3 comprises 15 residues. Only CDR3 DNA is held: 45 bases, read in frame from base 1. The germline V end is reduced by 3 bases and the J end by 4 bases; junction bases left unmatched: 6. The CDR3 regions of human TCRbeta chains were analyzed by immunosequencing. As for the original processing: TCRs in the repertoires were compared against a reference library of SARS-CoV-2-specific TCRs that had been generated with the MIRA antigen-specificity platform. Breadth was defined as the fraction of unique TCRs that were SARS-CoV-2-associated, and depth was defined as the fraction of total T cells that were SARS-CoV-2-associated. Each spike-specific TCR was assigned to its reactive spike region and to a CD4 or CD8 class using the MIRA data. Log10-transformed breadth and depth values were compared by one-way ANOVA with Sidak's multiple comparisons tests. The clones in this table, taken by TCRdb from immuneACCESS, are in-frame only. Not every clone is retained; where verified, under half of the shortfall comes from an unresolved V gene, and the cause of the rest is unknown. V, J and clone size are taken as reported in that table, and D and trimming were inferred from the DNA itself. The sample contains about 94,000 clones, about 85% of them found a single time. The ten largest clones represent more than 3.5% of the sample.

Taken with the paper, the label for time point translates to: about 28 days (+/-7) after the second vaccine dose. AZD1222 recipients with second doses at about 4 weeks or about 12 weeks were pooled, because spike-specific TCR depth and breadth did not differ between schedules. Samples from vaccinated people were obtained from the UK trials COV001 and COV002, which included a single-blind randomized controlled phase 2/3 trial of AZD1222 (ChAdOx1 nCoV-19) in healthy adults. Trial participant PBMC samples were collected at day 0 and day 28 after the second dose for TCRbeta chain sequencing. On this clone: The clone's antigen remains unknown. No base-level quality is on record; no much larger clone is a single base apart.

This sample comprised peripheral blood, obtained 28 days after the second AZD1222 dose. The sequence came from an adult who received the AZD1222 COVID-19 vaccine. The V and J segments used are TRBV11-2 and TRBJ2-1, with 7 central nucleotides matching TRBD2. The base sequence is TGTGCCAGCAGCTTCTCGGAGGGAGGGTACAATGAGCAGTTCTTC. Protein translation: CASSFSEGGYNEQFF.